The T cell receptor beta chain under discussion was sequenced for a study of T cell responses to AZD1222 COVID-19 vaccine. As for the study in general: The analysis combined second doses at about 4 or about 12 weeks.

Points on this clone: Its specificity is not known.

Study-level points and caveats: Donor demographics were predominantly white British with a female majority; clonal diversity may be underestimated.

Profiling relied on immunoSEQ multiplex PCR, and the TCRdb table lists in-frame clones only, not all of them. The sample contains just under 85,000 clones, less than 90% of which appear only once. The origin of this receptor is an adult in good health. The specimen was peripheral blood, collected on day 0 of AZD1222 vaccination.

This chain's CDR3 is CASSLTPQGRGSDTQYF. CDR3 DNA sequence: TGTGCCAGCAGCCTAACCCCCCAGGGGAGAGGTTCAGATACGCAGTATTTT. This chain uses TRBV5-6 with TRBJ2-3; a weak D match, TRBD1 (6 bases). This CDR3 is built from 17 residues. Between the trimmed V and J ends, which lost 4 bases and 4 bases, there was a span of 22 bases. CDR1 is SGHDT and CDR2 is YYEEEE in the germline V gene.